The clone carrying this T cell receptor beta chain has a handful of counts. The sample belongs to a study of blood T cell repertoires in COVID-19. In the study overall: Some COVID-19 samples were acute and others convalescent; all came from the United States, Italy and Spain.

Profiled with immunoSEQ multiplex PCR; TCRdb holds only in-frame clones, not every one. The sample shows roughly 100,000 clones, around 90% of them seen only once. The CDR3 extends over 16 amino acids. J gave up 3 bases and V 3 bases, and 7 bases lay outside the gene matches. CDR1 is LNHDA and CDR2 is SQIVND in the germline V gene (reference sequence). This TCR came from a man aged 18 to 30 with COVID-19, enrolled during active disease. V is TRBV19 and J is TRBJ2-1; 8 bases are shared with TRBD2. Input material: peripheral blood. CDR3 amino acids: CASSMVALADYNEQFF. The CDR3 nucleotides read TGTGCCAGTAGTATGGTAGCACTAGCGGACTACAATGAGCAGTTCTTC.